The 21 T cell receptor beta chains below come from one sample, sequenced in a study of blood T cells in healthy people across ages. A second PCR, run for roughly 7 to 12 cycles, used a sample-barcoded 5' primer plus a J-beta primer mix. TCRdb re-derived calls from the 5' RACE reads in MiXCR, one entry per CDR3 protein. This table holds hundreds of thousands of distinct CDR3 sequences, less than 35% found once. What was sequenced was blood. All receptors derive from an elderly woman in good health.

This clonotype was seen repeatedly, ten times or more. This chain connects TRBV14 to TRBJ2-1, with 9 bases that match TRBD2. The CDR3 is 17 amino acids. From germline, CDR1 is SGHDN and CDR2 FVKESK. Trimming cost V 2 bases and J 3 bases; bases outside gene matches: 8. The CDR3 DNA reads TGTGCCAGCAGCCAACTATGGAGAGCGGGGGGCTACAATGAGCAGTTCTTC. Its translation: CASSQLWRAGGYNEQFF.

This rearrangement joins TRBV9 to TRBJ1-4; a weak D match, TRBD1 (6 bases). The V end lost 0 bases, the J end lost 7 bases, and 10 bases lay between the germline ends. The length of the CDR3 is 14 residues. Germline V lookup: CDR1 SGDLS, CDR2 YYNGEE. The CDR3 region has the DNA TGTGCCAGCAGCGTAGGGGGGCCCAGTGAAAAACTGTTTTTT. Translated: CASSVGGPSEKLFF.

The table lists this clonotype with many counts. This rearrangement joins TRBV20-1 to TRBJ2-1, with 13 bases aligning to TRBD2. There are 15 residues in the CDR3. Trimming cost V 5 bases and J 10 bases; bases outside gene matches: 11. The germline CDR1 and CDR2 sequences are DFQATT and SNEGSKA (reference sequence). CDR3 region: CSAALGLAGAGEQFF. The CDR3 DNA reads as TGCAGTGCTGCCCTCGGACTAGCGGGGGCGGGGGAGCAGTTCTTC.

This clonotype was recorded many times. V and J are TRBV6-6 and TRBJ2-3; 9 nucleotides agree with TRBD2. The CDR3 has 15 amino acids. Germline V lookup: CDR1 MNHNY, CDR2 SVGAGI (reference sequence). The V segment lost 6 bases and the J segment 1 base; nucleotides outside the gene matches: 5. CDR3 residues: CASRLAGEGTDTQYF. CDR3 nucleotide sequence: TGTGCCAGCAGATTAGCGGGGGAGGGCACAGATACGCAGTATTTT.

The gene calls are TRBV11-2 and TRBJ2-1, with D possibly matching TRBD1 (6 bases). CDR1 and CDR2 from the germline V gene are SGHAT and FQNNGV. The V end lost 3 bases, the J end lost 10 bases, and 16 bases lay between the germline ends. The CDR3 has 14 amino acids. The DNA for the CDR3 is TGTGCCAGCAGCTTGACAGGACACAGCTACGAGCAGTTCTTC. Encoded protein: CASSLTGHSYEQFF.

CDR3: CASSPDGHQFRSYNSPLHF. The DNA of the CDR3 is TGTGCCAGTAGTCCAGACGGACACCAATTTCGGTCCTATAATTCACCCCTCCACTTT. This rearrangement joins TRBV19 to TRBJ1-6, with D possibly being TRBD1 (5 bases). V lost 5 bases, J lost 1 base, and 21 bases lay in between. Per germline, CDR1 LNHDA and CDR2 SQIVND (reference sequence). The CDR3 totals 19 residues.

In this sample, this clonotype turned up a few times. V gene TRBV19 combines with J gene TRBJ1-2; 11 nucleotides align to TRBD1. The CDR3 length is 15 residues. CDR1 and CDR2 (germline): LNHDA, SQIVND (reference sequence). Germline trimming cut 5 bases from V and 4 bases from J; bases unmatched to any gene: 6. CDR3: CASSSAGTGGYGYTF. CDR3 DNA sequence: TGTGCCAGTAGTTCCGCCGGGACAGGGGGCTATGGCTACACCTTC. Complete variable domain (other parts from reference TRBV19 and TRBJ1-2): DGGITQSPKYLFRKEGQNVTLSCEQNLNHDAMYWYRQDPGQGLRLIYYSQIVNDFQKGDIAEGYSVSREKKESFPLTVTSAQKNPTAFYLCASSSAGTGGYGYTFGSGTRLTVV.

This clonotype was seen many times. In DNA form, the CDR3 reads TGTGCCAGCAGCCTCAGTACAGGGACAGATACGCAGTATTTT. It codes for CASSLSTGTDTQYF. The chain employs TRBV7-2 and TRBJ2-3; weak D call: TRBD1 (6 bases). Trimming stripped 5 bases from V and 3 bases from J, with 12 bases between. The CDR3 is 14 residues long. Germline values: CDR1 SGHTA, CDR2 FQGNSA. The full variable domain, its missing parts supplied by reference TRBV7-2 and TRBJ2-3, is GAGVSQSPSNKVTEKGKDVELRCDPISGHTALYWYRQSLGQGLEFLIYFQGNSAPDKSGLPSDRFSAERTGGSVSTLTIQRTQQEDSAVYLCASSLSTGTDTQYFGPGTRLTVL.

This clonotype was found many times. The CDR3 reads CASRVDRSLYEQYF. DNA for the CDR3: TGTGCCAGCAGGGTGGACAGGTCCCTCTACGAGCAGTACTTC. The chain combines TRBV2 with TRBJ2-7; 7 nucleotides match TRBD1. The CDR3 covers 14 residues. Germline values: CDR1 SNHLY, CDR2 FYNNEI. Trimming removed 6 bases from V and 3 bases from J; junction bases left unmatched: 8. The entire variable domain, with the rest obtained from reference TRBV2 and TRBJ2-7, is as follows: EPEVTQTPSHQVTQMGQEVILRCVPISNHLYFYWYRQILGQKVEFLVSFYNNEISEKSEIFDDQFSVERPDGSNFTLKIRSTKLEDSAMYFCASRVDRSLYEQYFGPGTRLTVT.

This CDR3 reads CSASSIRGRDEKLFF. CDR3 coding DNA: TGCAGTGCTAGTAGTATCCGCGGCAGGGATGAAAAACTGTTTTTT. The genes are TRBV20-1 and TRBJ1-4; weak D call: TRBD1 (5 bases). This CDR3 comprises 15 residues. Trimming left V 3 bases short and J 6 bases short, with 17 bases between. Germline CDR1 and CDR2: DFQATT and SNEGSKA (reference sequence).

This clonotype was recorded many times. The chain couples TRBV6-1 to TRBJ2-7, with 7 bases identical to TRBD2. Germline lookup yields CDR1 MNHNS and CDR2 SASEGT. The CDR3 length is 18 residues. Trimming took 1 base from V and 0 from J; bases not matched to a gene: 12. The CDR3 coding sequence is TGTGCCAGCAGTGAAGGGTCTGGCGGGGGTAAGAGCTCCTACGAGCAGTACTTC. Protein sequence: CASSEGSGGGKSSYEQYF.

This clonotype came up a few times. The V and J genes are TRBV6-1 and TRBJ2-7; D is perhaps TRBD1 (6 bases). V was trimmed by 3 bases and J by 4 bases, leaving 13 bases between them. The length of the CDR3 is 14 residues. CDR1 MNHNS and CDR2 SASEGT come from the germline V gene. This chain's CDR3 is CASSERGRGYEQYF. CDR3 nucleotides: TGTGCCAGCAGTGAGAGGGGAAGGGGGTACGAGCAGTACTTC.

The rearrangement joins TRBV6-2 or TRBV6-3 to TRBJ2-3; TRBD1 agrees at 7 bases. The CDR3 has 11 residues. Germline V lookup: CDR1 MNHEY, CDR2 SVGEGT. V shed 6 bases and J 12 bases; nucleotides not matched to a gene: 6. DNA of the CDR3: TGTGCCAGCAGCCTACGGGACAGCCAGTATTTT. This encodes CASSLRDSQYF.

Only one count was recorded for this clonotype. The gene calls are TRBV20-1 and TRBJ2-7; D might be TRBD1 (6 bases). The CDR3 length is 15 residues. In germline, CDR1 is DFQATT, CDR2 SNEGSKA (reference sequence). The ends were cut back, 5 bases at V and 1 base at J, with 18 bases in the middle. CDR3 loop: CSAQAGDRGSYEQYF. The DNA for the CDR3 is TGCAGTGCTCAGGCAGGGGATCGGGGTTCCTACGAGCAGTACTTC.

This clonotype is a singleton in its sample. A much larger clone lies one base from this, so it may be a read error. The rearrangement joins TRBV9 to TRBJ2-3, with 10 bases matching TRBD2. Germline CDR1 is SGDLS and CDR2 is YYNGEE. This CDR3 spans 15 amino acids. The DNA of the CDR3 is TGTGCCGGCAGCTCCGGACTAGCGGATACAGATACGCAGTATTTT. This codes for CAGSSGLADTDTQYF.

This clonotype has a count of ten or more. The chain employs TRBV7-2 and TRBJ1-4; possibly TRBD1 for D (6 bases). Germline CDR1 reads SGHTA; CDR2 reads FQGNSA. Deletions cut 0 bases from V and 7 bases from J, with 15 bases between. The CDR3 covers 16 residues. Here the CDR3 DNA reads TGTGCCAGCAGCTTAGCATACAGGGAGAAGGGTGAAAAACTGTTTTTT. Amino acid sequence: CASSLAYREKGEKLFF.

The chain recombines TRBV20-1 with TRBJ1-1; D unclear. The V end lost 2 bases, the J end lost 4 bases, and 11 bases lay between the germline ends. Germline V gives CDR1 DFQATT, CDR2 SNEGSKA (reference sequence). The CDR3 totals 13 residues. CDR3 loop: CSARLGGPTEAFF. The CDR3 DNA follows: TGCAGTGCTAGACTCGGCGGGCCCACTGAAGCTTTCTTT.

This clonotype was detected ten times or more. This chain links TRBV28 with TRBJ2-1; possible D gene TRBD1, 6 bases. Germline values: CDR1 MDHEN, CDR2 SYDVKM. The CDR3 sequence is 15 residues long. V lost 2 bases to trimming and J lost 2 bases, with 10 bases between them. CDR3 nucleotide sequence: TGTGCCAGCAGTTTACACGGACAGACCTACAATGAGCAGTTCTTC. Protein product: CASSLHGQTYNEQFF. The variable domain in full, completed from reference TRBV28 and TRBJ2-1, reads DVKVTQSSRYLVKRTGEKVFLECVQDMDHENMFWYRQDPGLGLRLIYFSYDVKMKEKGDIPEGYSVSREKKERFSLILESASTNQTSMYLCASSLHGQTYNEQFFGPGTRLTVL.

Comment on this clonotype: This may arise from a read error, as a much more abundant clone is one base away. This chain joins TRBV6-6 and TRBJ1-6, with D uncertain. The CDR3 is 13 amino acids. Germline V CDR1 and CDR2: MNHNY, SVGAGI (reference sequence). V gave up 7 bases and J gave up 5 bases, with 9 bases separating them. The DNA for the CDR3 is TGTGCCAGCAATGTAGGGCATAATTCACCCCTCCACTTT. This codes for CASNVGHNSPLHF.

As to this clonotype: This may arise from a read error, as a much more abundant clone is one base away. This chain connects TRBV12-5 to TRBJ2-7, with 9 bases aligning to TRBD1. CDR1 is LGHNT, CDR2 FRNRAP, per germline. The V gene end was trimmed by 6 bases and the J gene end by 6 bases; junction bases not matched to a gene: 12. The CDR3 has 15 amino acids. The CDR3 nucleotides are TGTGCTAGTGGCAACCCCGGACAGGGGCCCTGCGAGCAGTACTTC. Encoded protein: CASGNPGQGPCEQYF.

This clonotype occurred many times. A much larger clone sits a single nucleotide away, making a read error possible. The rearrangement joins TRBV5-6 to TRBJ2-7, with a weak D call TRBD2 (6 bases). Trimming removed 3 bases at V and 4 bases at J, with 14 bases between. Germline CDR1 and CDR2: SGHDT and YYEEEE. The CDR3 contains 14 residues. CDR3: CASSWEEVGYEQYF. The CDR3 bases are TGTGCCAGCAGCTGGGAGGAGGTTGGTTACGAGCAGTACTTC. Combining the CDR3 with reference TRBV5-6 and TRBJ2-7 gives the whole variable domain DAGVTQSPTHLIKTRGQQVTLRCSPKSGHDTVSWYQQALGQGPQFIFQYYEEEERQRGNFPDRFSGHQFPNYSSELNVNALLLGDSALYLCASSWEEVGYEQYFGPGTRLTVT.